This entry lists 9 T cell receptor beta chains sequenced from one sample in a study of response to subunit inactivated influenza vaccine. TCRdb reprocessed the RT-PCR reads via MiXCR and lists one record per CDR3 protein. The sample records hundreds of thousands of distinct CDR3 sequences, approximately 15% being singletons. This material consisted of PBMCs from blood, taken 12 days after vaccination. These receptors all come from a man aged 50-60 years who received an inactivated influenza vaccine.

This clonotype was seen at least ten times. V usage is TRBV5-1 and J usage is TRBJ2-1, with a weak D call TRBD2 (7 bases). The CDR3 is 16 amino acids. The germline V gene encodes CDR1 SGHRS and CDR2 YFSETQ. The ends were cut back, 0 bases at V and 5 bases at J, with 15 bases in the middle. The CDR3 DNA sequence: TGCGCCAGCAGCTTGGGGGGGGGGCAGGCGAACAATGAGCAGTTCTTC. This codes for CASSLGGGQANNEQFF. The full variable domain, its missing parts supplied by reference TRBV5-1 and TRBJ2-1, is KAGVTQTPRYLIKTRGQQVTLSCSPISGHRSVSWYQQTPGQGLQFLFEYFSETQRNKGNFPGRFSGRQFSNSRSEMNVSTLELGDSALYLCASSLGGGQANNEQFFGPGTRLTVL.

This clonotype was seen more than once but under ten times. The chain employs TRBV11-1 and TRBJ2-7; 11 nucleotides agree with TRBD2. The CDR3 runs to 17 residues. Trimming removed 4 bases from V and 3 bases from J; junction bases left unmatched: 11. Per the germline V gene, CDR1 is SGHAT and CDR2 is FQDESV (reference sequence). The CDR3 coding sequence is TGTGCCAGCAGCTCCCAGGTGCTAGCGGGAGGTTTCTACGAGCAGTACTTC. This encodes CASSSQVLAGGFYEQYF.

At least ten counts were recorded for this clonotype. The chain recombines TRBV5-1 with TRBJ2-1, with TRBD1 as a possible D gene (5 bases). Trimming took off 2 bases at V and 7 bases at J, with 7 bases between the two ends. This CDR3 has 12 residues. Germline CDR1 reads SGHRS; CDR2 reads YFSETQ. The CDR3 sequence: CASSFQGNEQFF. The CDR3 DNA is TGCGCCAGCAGCTTCCAGGGAAATGAGCAGTTCTTC.

This clonotype was seen a few times. This chain joins TRBV20-1 and TRBJ2-1; 7 bases map to TRBD1. This CDR3 has 14 residues. The germline V gene encodes CDR1 DFQATT and CDR2 SNEGSKA (reference sequence). V was pared by 3 bases and J by 3 bases, with 5 bases of the junction left unmatched. CDR3 amino acids: CSARGQLLYNEQFF. The CDR3 DNA reads as TGCAGTGCTAGGGGACAGCTCCTCTACAATGAGCAGTTCTTC.

The V call is TRBV15, the J call TRBJ2-5, with 9 bases identical to TRBD2. V trimming: 4 bases; J trimming: 5 bases; junction bases outside the gene matches: 2. The CDR3 loop spans 13 amino acids. CDR1 is LNHNV, CDR2 YYDKDF, per germline (reference sequence). The CDR3 here is CATSTAGGETQYF. The CDR3 DNA is TGTGCCACCAGCACTGCGGGGGGGGAGACCCAGTACTTC.

V and J are TRBV6-6 and TRBJ1-6, with no clear D. Deletions cut 7 bases from V and 11 bases from J, with 15 bases between. Per germline, CDR1 MNHNY and CDR2 SVGAGI (reference sequence). The CDR3 has 13 amino acids. The CDR3 loop is CASTPGRIPPLHF. As DNA, the CDR3 is TGTGCCAGCACTCCCGGACGGATTCCACCCCTCCACTTT.

V is TRBV27 and J is TRBJ2-5; possibly TRBD2 for D (5 bases). V was trimmed by 5 bases and J by 6 bases, leaving 19 bases between them. Germline CDR1 is MNHEY and CDR2 is SMNVEV (reference sequence). CDR3 length equals 15 residues. CDR3 nucleotides: TGTGCCAGCAGTCTCGACCTCGGACTTACGAAGACCCAGTACTTC. The encoded protein is CASSLDLGLTKTQYF.

This clonotype was counted many times. V gene TRBV28 combines with J gene TRBJ2-4, with D unclear. Trimming cost V 2 bases and J 7 bases, with 12 bases left between them. CDR1 MDHEN and CDR2 SYDVKM come from the germline V gene. CDR3 length: 14 amino acids. The CDR3 sequence is CASSLKSGSNIQYF. CDR3 nucleotide sequence: TGTGCCAGCAGTTTAAAATCCGGATCTAACATTCAGTACTTC. The variable domain in full, completed from reference TRBV28 and TRBJ2-4, reads DVKVTQSSRYLVKRTGEKVFLECVQDMDHENMFWYRQDPGLGLRLIYFSYDVKMKEKGDIPEGYSVSREKKERFSLILESASTNQTSMYLCASSLKSGSNIQYFGAGTRLSVL.

In its sample, this clonotype was seen a few times. The J gene is TRBJ2-7, the V gene TRBV4-3; unclear D gene. CDR3 size: 14 residues. Germline assignment: CDR1 LGHNA and CDR2 YSLEER. V was shortened by 0 bases and J by 0 bases, with 6 bases between the two germline ends. CDR3 coding DNA: TGCGCCAGCAGCCAAGAAGCCCGCTCCTACGAGCAGTACTTC. Its translation is CASSQEARSYEQYF.